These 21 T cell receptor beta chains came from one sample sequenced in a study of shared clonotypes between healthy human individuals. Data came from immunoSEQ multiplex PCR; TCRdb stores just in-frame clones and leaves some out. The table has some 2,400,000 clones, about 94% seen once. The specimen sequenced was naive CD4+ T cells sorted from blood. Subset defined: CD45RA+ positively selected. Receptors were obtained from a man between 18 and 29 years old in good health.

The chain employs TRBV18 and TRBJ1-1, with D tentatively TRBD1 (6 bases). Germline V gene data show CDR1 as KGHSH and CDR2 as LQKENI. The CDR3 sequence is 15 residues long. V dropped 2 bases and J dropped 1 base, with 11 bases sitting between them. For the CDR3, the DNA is TGTGCCAGCTCACCAGTCGGACAGCAGAACACTGAAGCTTTCTTT. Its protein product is CASSPVGQQNTEAFF.

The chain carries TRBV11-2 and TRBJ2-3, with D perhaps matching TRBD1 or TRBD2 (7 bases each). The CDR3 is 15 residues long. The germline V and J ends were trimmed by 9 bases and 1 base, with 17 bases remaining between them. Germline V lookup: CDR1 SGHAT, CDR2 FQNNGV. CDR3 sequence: CASLQGRARTDTQYF. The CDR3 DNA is TGTGCCAGTTTACAGGGGAGGGCCCGCACAGATACGCAGTATTTT. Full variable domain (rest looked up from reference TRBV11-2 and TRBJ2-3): EAGVAQSPRYKIIEKRQSVAFWCNPISGHATLYWYQQILGQGPKLLIQFQNNGVVDDSQLPKDRFSAERLKGVDSTLKIQPAKLEDSAVYLCASLQGRARTDTQYFGPGTRLTVL.

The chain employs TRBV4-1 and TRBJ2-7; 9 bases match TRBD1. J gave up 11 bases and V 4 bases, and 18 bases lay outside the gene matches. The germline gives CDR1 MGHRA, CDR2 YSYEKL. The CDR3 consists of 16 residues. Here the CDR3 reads CASSPLQGQGIRMEYF. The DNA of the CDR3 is TGCGCCAGCAGCCCCTTACAGGGACAGGGTATTAGGATGGAGTACTTC.

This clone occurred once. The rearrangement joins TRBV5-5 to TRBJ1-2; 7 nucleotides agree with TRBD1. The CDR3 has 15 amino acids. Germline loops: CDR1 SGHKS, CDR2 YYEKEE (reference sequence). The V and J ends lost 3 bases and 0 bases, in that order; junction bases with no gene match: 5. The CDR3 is CASSWGTVPNYGYTF. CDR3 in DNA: TGTGCCAGCAGCTGGGGGACAGTCCCTAACTATGGCTACACCTTC.

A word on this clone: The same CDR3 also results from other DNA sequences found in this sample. The CDR3 is CASSPRTGLNTEAFF. CDR3 nucleotide sequence: TGTGCCAGCAGCCCCCGAACAGGGCTGAACACTGAAGCTTTCTTT. V gene TRBV9 combines with J gene TRBJ1-1; TRBD1 might be the D (6 bases). V was shortened by 4 bases and J by 0 bases, with 13 bases between the two germline ends. Germline assignment: CDR1 SGDLS and CDR2 YYNGEE. CDR3 size: 15 residues.

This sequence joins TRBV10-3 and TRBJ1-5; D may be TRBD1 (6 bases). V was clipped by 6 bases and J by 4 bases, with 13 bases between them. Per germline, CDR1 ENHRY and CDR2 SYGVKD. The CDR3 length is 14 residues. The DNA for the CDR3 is TGTGCCATCAGGGGGGCGGGTTCAAATCAGCCCCAGCATTTT. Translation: CAIRGAGSNQPQHF.

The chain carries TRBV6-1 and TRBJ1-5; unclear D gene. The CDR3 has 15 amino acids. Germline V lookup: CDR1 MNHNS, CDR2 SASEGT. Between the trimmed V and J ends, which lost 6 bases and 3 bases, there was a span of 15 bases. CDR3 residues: CASSIYAQHNQPQHF. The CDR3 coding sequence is TGTGCCAGCAGCATATACGCCCAGCACAATCAGCCCCAGCATTTT.

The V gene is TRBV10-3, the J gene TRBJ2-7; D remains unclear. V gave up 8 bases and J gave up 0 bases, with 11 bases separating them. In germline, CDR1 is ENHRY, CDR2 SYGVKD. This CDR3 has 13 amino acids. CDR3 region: CAIGPDNSYEQYF. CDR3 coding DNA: TGTGCCATCGGTCCAGATAACTCCTACGAGCAGTACTTC.

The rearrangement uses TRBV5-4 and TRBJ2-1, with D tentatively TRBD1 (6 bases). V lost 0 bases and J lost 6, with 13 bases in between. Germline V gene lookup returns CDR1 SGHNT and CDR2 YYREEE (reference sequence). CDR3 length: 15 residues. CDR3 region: CASSLGRGGGNEQFF. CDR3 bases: TGTGCCAGCAGCTTGGGTCGAGGGGGTGGCAATGAGCAGTTCTTC.

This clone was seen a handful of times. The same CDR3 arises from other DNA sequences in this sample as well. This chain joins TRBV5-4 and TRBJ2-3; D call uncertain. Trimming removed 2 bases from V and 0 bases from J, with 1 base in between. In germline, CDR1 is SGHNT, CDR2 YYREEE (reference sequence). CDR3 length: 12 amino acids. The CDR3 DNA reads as TGTGCCAGCAGCTTAAGCACAGATACGCAGTATTTT. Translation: CASSLSTDTQYF.

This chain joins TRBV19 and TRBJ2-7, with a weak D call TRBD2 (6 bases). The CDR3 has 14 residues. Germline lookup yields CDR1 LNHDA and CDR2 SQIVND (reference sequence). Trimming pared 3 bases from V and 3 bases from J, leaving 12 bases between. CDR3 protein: CASSMAGSRYEQYF. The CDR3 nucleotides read TGTGCCAGTAGTATGGCGGGGTCGCGCTACGAGCAGTACTTC.

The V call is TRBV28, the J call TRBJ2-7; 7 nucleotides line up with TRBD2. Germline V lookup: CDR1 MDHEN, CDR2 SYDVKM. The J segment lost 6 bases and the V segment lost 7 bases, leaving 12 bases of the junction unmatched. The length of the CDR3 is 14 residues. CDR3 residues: CASMGGDYRGEQYF. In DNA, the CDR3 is TGTGCCAGCATGGGGGGGGACTATCGAGGCGAGCAGTACTTC. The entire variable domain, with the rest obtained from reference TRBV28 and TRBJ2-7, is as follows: DVKVTQSSRYLVKRTGEKVFLECVQDMDHENMFWYRQDPGLGLRLIYFSYDVKMKEKGDIPEGYSVSREKKERFSLILESASTNQTSMYLCASMGGDYRGEQYFGPGTRLTVT.

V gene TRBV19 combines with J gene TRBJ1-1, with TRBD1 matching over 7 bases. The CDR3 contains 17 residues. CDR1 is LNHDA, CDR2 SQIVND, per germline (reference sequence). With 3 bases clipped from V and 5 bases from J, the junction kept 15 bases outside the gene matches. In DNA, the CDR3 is TGTGCCAGTAGTATGGTAGGGGTGACAGGGTTGAGGACTGAAGCTTTCTTT. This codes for CASSMVGVTGLRTEAFF.

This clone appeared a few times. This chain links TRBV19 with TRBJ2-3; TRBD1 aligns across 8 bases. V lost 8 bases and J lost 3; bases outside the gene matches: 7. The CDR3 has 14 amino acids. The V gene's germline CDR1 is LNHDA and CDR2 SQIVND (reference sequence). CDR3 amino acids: CASARTGTTDTQYF. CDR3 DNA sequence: TGTGCCAGTGCCAGGACAGGGACGACAGATACGCAGTATTTT.

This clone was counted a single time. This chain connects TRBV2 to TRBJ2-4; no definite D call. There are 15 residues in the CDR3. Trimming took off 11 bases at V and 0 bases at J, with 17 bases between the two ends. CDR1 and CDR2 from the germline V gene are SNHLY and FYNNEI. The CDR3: CAYTPGLIAKNIQYF. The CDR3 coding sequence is TGTGCCTACACCCCGGGCCTAATAGCCAAAAACATTCAGTACTTC.

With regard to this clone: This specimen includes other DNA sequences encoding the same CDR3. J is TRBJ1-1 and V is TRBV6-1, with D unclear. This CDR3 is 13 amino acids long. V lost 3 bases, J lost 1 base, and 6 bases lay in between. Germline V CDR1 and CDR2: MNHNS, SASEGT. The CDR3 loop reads CASSEVKNTEAFF. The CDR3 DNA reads TGTGCCAGCAGTGAGGTTAAGAACACTGAAGCTTTCTTT.

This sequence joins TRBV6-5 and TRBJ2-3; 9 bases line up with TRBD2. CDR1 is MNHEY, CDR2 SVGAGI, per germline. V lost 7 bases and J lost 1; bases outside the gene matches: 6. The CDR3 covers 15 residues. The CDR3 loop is CASTQGLAGTDTQYF. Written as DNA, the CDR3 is TGTGCCAGCACCCAGGGACTAGCTGGCACAGATACGCAGTATTTT.

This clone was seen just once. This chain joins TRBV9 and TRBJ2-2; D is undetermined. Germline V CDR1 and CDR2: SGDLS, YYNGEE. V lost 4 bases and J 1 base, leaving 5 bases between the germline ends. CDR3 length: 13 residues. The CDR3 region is CASSPQNTGELFF. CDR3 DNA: TGTGCCAGCAGCCCCCAGAACACCGGGGAGCTGTTTTTT.

The CDR3 protein is CASMGHGSNQPQHF. DNA of the CDR3: TGTGCCAGCATGGGGCACGGTAGCAATCAGCCCCAGCATTTT. The V and J genes are TRBV6-1 and TRBJ1-5; a weak D match, TRBD1 (5 bases). This CDR3 is 14 amino acids long. With 7 bases removed from V and 0 bases from J, the gap between germline ends came to 10 bases. The V gene's germline CDR1 is MNHNS and CDR2 SASEGT.

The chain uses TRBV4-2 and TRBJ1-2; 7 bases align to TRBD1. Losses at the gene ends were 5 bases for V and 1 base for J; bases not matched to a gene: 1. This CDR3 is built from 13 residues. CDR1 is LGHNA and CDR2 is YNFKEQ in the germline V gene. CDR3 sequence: CASSRDSNYGYTF. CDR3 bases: TGTGCCAGCAGCAGGGACAGTAACTATGGCTACACCTTC.

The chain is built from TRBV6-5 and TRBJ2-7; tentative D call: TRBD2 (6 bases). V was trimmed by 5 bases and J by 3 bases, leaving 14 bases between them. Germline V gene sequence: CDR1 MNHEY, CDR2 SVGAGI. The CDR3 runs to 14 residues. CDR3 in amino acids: CASSRRRADYEQYF. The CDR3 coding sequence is TGTGCCAGCAGTCGACGGAGGGCCGACTACGAGCAGTACTTC.